The present entry profiles one T cell receptor beta chain with its context. Its specificity is unknown. Trimming removed 3 bases from V and 2 bases from J; junction bases left unmatched: 6. Germline V gives CDR1 DFQATT, CDR2 SNEGSKA (reference sequence). The CDR3 is made up of 15 amino acids. RNA extraction gave at least 6 micrograms of total RNA per sample. The data were taken from a study of blood T cells in healthy people across ages. Study-wide results and limits: Roughly linear age-related decline in beta diversity appeared, significant by age roughly 40.

Then a second PCR, running roughly 7 to 11 cycles, was carried out with a sample-barcoded 5' primer and a J-beta primer mix. TCRdb fed the 5' RACE reads into MiXCR, producing one record per CDR3 protein. The table lists 1.5 million to 2 million distinct CDR3 sequences, 30% to 40% of them singletons. This sequence originates from a woman aged 30 to 39 in good health. Sequenced: blood. The chain employs TRBV20-1 and TRBJ2-1; 8 bases match TRBD2. The CDR3 sequence is CSASGGAPTYNEQFF. The CDR3 DNA sequence: TGCAGTGCTAGCGGGGGGGCCCCCACCTACAATGAGCAGTTCTTC.